A selection of T cell receptor beta chains follows, all from one sample in a study of shared clonotypes between healthy human individuals. The data were produced by immunoSEQ multiplex PCR, yet TCRdb's version contains in-frame clones alone and is incomplete. The sample has hundreds of thousands of clones, about 96% seen once; the top ten hold less than 0.06%. Sequenced input: naive CD4+ T cells sorted from blood. Receptor source: a woman aged 30 to 39 in good health. Both conserved end residues are part of each CDR3. The D gene is left open where the match is weak. A row's size may be missing; if present it is once, few, many or a size class.

CDR3 length,V gene,J gene,clone size,D gene,CDR3 protein,CDR3 DNA
16,TRBV27,TRBJ2-7,NA,TRBD1,CASSLFGRGPVYEQYF,TGTGCCAGCAGTTTATTCGGCAGGGGGCCGGTCTACGAGCAGTACTTC
14,TRBV2,TRBJ2-1,NA,NA,CASSDQTSGNEQFF,TGTGCCAGCAGTGATCAGACCAGCGGGAATGAGCAGTTCTTC
18,TRBV11-2,TRBJ2-3,NA,NA,CASSPKIRLGGYTDTQYF,TGTGCCAGCAGCCCGAAAATCCGACTAGGAGGGTACACAGATACGCAGTATTTT
14,TRBV19,TRBJ1-3,NA,NA,CASGGDPSGNTIYF,TGTGCCAGCGGCGGGGACCCCTCTGGAAACACCATATATTTT
13,TRBV28,TRBJ2-7,NA,NA,CASSLPGPYEQYF,TGTGCCAGCAGTTTACCCGGGCCCTACGAGCAGTACTTC
16,TRBV19,TRBJ2-6,NA,NA,CASSATTGSGANVLTF,TGTGCCAGTAGCGCAACAACAGGGTCTGGGGCCAACGTCCTGACTTTC
14,TRBV28,TRBJ2-7,NA,NA,CASTGGGSPYEQYF,TGTGCCAGCACCGGGGGAGGATCCCCCTACGAGCAGTACTTC
15,TRBV28,TRBJ2-7,NA,NA,CASSSTAVGSYEQYF,TGTGCCAGCAGTTCCACGGCAGTGGGCTCCTACGAGCAGTACTTC
14,TRBV4-1,TRBJ2-7,NA,TRBD1,CASSSPGQHYEQYF,TGCGCCAGCAGCTCGCCGGGACAGCACTACGAGCAGTACTTC
15,TRBV5-1,TRBJ2-1,NA,NA,CASTYFAGSGNEQFF,TGCGCCAGCACATACTTCGCGGGATCAGGCAATGAGCAGTTCTTC
14,TRBV29-1,TRBJ1-5,once,TRBD1,CSVKKGTGDQPQHF,TGCAGCGTTAAAAAGGGTACAGGGGATCAGCCCCAGCATTTT
15,TRBV18,TRBJ1-2,NA,NA,CASSPTQGKENGYTF,TGTGCCAGCTCACCCACACAGGGAAAGGAGAATGGCTACACCTTC
15,TRBV6-1,TRBJ2-7,NA,NA,CASRYNRDGPYEQYF,TGTGCCAGCAGGTATAACCGGGACGGACCCTACGAGCAGTACTTC
16,TRBV18,TRBJ2-2,NA,NA,CASSPGGTANTGELFF,TGTGCCAGCTCACCAGGGGGGACAGCGAACACCGGGGAGCTGTTTTTT
16,TRBV9,TRBJ2-5,NA,NA,CASSVAEQEIQETQYF,TGTGCCAGCAGCGTAGCTGAGCAGGAGATACAAGAGACCCAGTACTTC
13,TRBV25-1,TRBJ2-7,once,TRBD2,CASSEGGGYEQYF,TGTGCCAGCAGTGAGGGCGGGGGCTACGAGCAGTACTTC
13,TRBV19,TRBJ1-4,NA,NA,CASSGGSNEKLFF,TGTGCCAGTAGTGGAGGTTCTAATGAAAAACTGTTTTTT
16,TRBV7-8,TRBJ2-1,NA,NA,CASSNRGRRDYNEQFF,TGTGCCAGCAGCAACCGGGGCAGAAGAGACTACAATGAGCAGTTCTTC
13,TRBV5-1,TRBJ1-4,NA,NA,CASSWEGNEKLFF,TGCGCCAGCAGCTGGGAGGGGAATGAAAAACTGTTTTTT
15,TRBV5-5,TRBJ2-6,NA,NA,CASSFSVAGANVLTF,TGTGCCAGCAGCTTCTCTGTGGCAGGGGCCAACGTCCTGACTTTC
12,TRBV29-1,TRBJ2-1,NA,TRBD1,CSADRVGNEQFF,TGCAGCGCGGACAGGGTTGGGAATGAGCAGTTCTTC
14,TRBV7-9,TRBJ2-3,NA,TRBD1,CASSFGTGPDTQYF,TGTGCCAGCAGCTTCGGGACAGGGCCAGATACGCAGTATTTT
14,TRBV28,TRBJ2-7,NA,NA,CASRERGEHYEQYF,TGTGCCAGCAGGGAAAGGGGGGAACACTACGAGCAGTACTTC
16,TRBV19,TRBJ2-7,once,TRBD2,CASSIARTSGTYEQYF,TGTGCCAGTAGTATAGCCCGGACTAGCGGAACCTACGAGCAGTACTTC
14,TRBV28,TRBJ2-7,NA,TRBD2,CASSFLAVSYEQYF,TGTGCCAGCAGTTTTCTAGCGGTATCCTACGAGCAGTACTTC
16,TRBV5-4,TRBJ2-3,NA,NA,CASSLGRIGSTDTQYF,TGTGCCAGCAGCTTGGGCAGGATTGGAAGCACAGATACGCAGTATTTT
17,TRBV4-1,TRBJ2-3,NA,NA,CASSQESQAGSTDTQYF,TGCGCCAGCAGCCAAGAAAGTCAGGCGGGGAGCACAGATACGCAGTATTTT
13,TRBV5-1,TRBJ2-2,NA,TRBD1,CASKGQGAGELFF,TGCGCCAGCAAGGGACAGGGGGCCGGGGAGCTGTTTTTT
17,TRBV5-1,TRBJ2-3,NA,TRBD2,CASSSRPKAGGTGTQYF,TGCGCCAGCAGCTCCCGCCCCAAGGCGGGAGGTACGGGTACGCAGTATTTT